These 27 T cell receptor beta chains originate from one sample sequenced in a study of CD8 T cells in ankylosing spondylitis (TCRdb year 2017). Libraries were built with 5' RACE. The sequencer was an Illumina HiSeq 2500. In TCRdb, the public reads were trimmed at Q25 with fastp and aligned with MiXCR, with productive beta chains retained. Rows matching on CDR3 protein sequence are summarized as one entry with the most common DNA and genes. The sample yields approximately 300,000 distinct CDR3 sequences; about a fifth were counted once. The ten largest clones represent roughly 3.6% of the sample. The sequencing sample was made of blood, either unsorted or a sorted T cell fraction (not recorded which). These receptors came from a female donor with ankylosing spondylitis or in good health (not recorded which).

The J gene is TRBJ2-4, the V gene TRBV12-3 or TRBV12-4; D is undetermined. This CDR3 contains 17 residues. Trimming removed 0 bases from V and 0 bases from J, with 12 bases in between. The CDR3 loop reads CASSLAKGTLAKNIQYF. The CDR3 DNA follows: TGTGCCAGCAGTTTAGCGAAGGGAACCTTAGCCAAAAACATTCAGTACTTC.

The chain couples TRBV6-1 to TRBJ2-5, with 11 bases fitting TRBD2. CDR1 and CDR2 (germline): MNHNS, SASEGT. After removal of 2 bases from V and 5 bases from J, the junction contained 13 bases not matched to a gene. CDR3 length: 18 amino acids. This chain's CDR3 is CASSEQPGLAVKGETQYF. CDR3 in DNA: TGTGCCAGCAGTGAACAACCGGGACTAGCGGTGAAAGGGGAGACCCAGTACTTC.

This clonotype was counted a few times. V usage is TRBV27 and J usage is TRBJ2-7; D not resolved. Trimming cost V 5 bases and J 3 bases, with 20 bases left between them. This CDR3 has 16 residues. CDR1 and CDR2 from the germline V gene are MNHEY and SMNVEV (reference sequence). CDR3 sequence reads: CASSPYFGADNYEQYF. The CDR3 DNA follows: TGTGCCAGCAGTCCCTACTTCGGCGCGGATAACTACGAGCAGTACTTC.

The gene calls are TRBV18 and TRBJ1-1, with unresolved D. Trimming left V 3 bases short and J 1 base short, with 12 bases between. Germline CDR1 reads KGHSH; CDR2 reads LQKENI. The CDR3 has 15 residues. The CDR3 loop reads CASSPSNLRNTEAFF. In nucleotides, the CDR3 is TGTGCCAGCTCACCCTCAAATTTAAGGAACACTGAAGCTTTCTTT.

This clonotype was seen a few times. The gene calls are TRBV12-3 or TRBV12-4 and TRBJ2-3; no clear D gene. The CDR3 is 13 residues long. V lost 3 bases to trimming and J lost 4 bases, with 8 bases between them. CDR3 nucleotides: TGTGCCAGCAGTTTGGCAGAGGCAGATACGCAGTATTTT. Residues: CASSLAEADTQYF.

The chain has TRBV7-2 and TRBJ1-6, with TRBD1 as a possible D gene (6 bases). Germline V gives CDR1 SGHTA, CDR2 FQGNSA. This CDR3 is 15 amino acids long. V was trimmed by 1 base and J by 7 bases, leaving 11 bases between them. CDR3 nucleotide sequence: TGTGCCAGCAGCTTAGGGGGGCTGGAGAATTCACCCCTCCACTTT. Translated: CASSLGGLENSPLHF.

The V call is TRBV2, the J call TRBJ1-2; D perhaps matches TRBD1 (5 bases). Germline values: CDR1 SNHLY, CDR2 FYNNEI. V shed 5 bases and J shed 7 bases, with 14 bases lying between them. The length of the CDR3 is 13 residues. The CDR3 protein is CASSRGIRGGYTF. CDR3 nucleotides: TGTGCCAGCAGTCGAGGGATAAGGGGTGGCTACACCTTC. The full variable domain, its missing parts supplied by reference TRBV2 and TRBJ1-2, is EPEVTQTPSHQVTQMGQEVILRCVPISNHLYFYWYRQILGQKVEFLVSFYNNEISEKSEIFDDQFSVERPDGSNFTLKIRSTKLEDSAMYFCASSRGIRGGYTFGSGTRLTVV.

A few counts support this clonotype. This chain connects TRBV24-1 to TRBJ2-7; D not certain. The V and J ends lost 3 bases and 3 bases respectively, with 8 bases between them. CDR1 is KGHDR, CDR2 SFDVKD, per germline. This CDR3 region has 13 residues. The CDR3 protein is CATSDELGYEQYF. As DNA, the CDR3 is TGTGCCACCAGTGATGAACTTGGCTACGAGCAGTACTTC.

The rearrangement joins TRBV6-6 to TRBJ2-7; a possible D gene is TRBD1 (6 bases). Germline V gene data show CDR1 as MNHNY and CDR2 as SVGAGI (reference sequence). The CDR3 runs 13 residues. V dropped 2 bases and J dropped 7 bases, with 12 bases sitting between them. The CDR3: CASSYGQLKEQYF. CDR3 in DNA: TGTGCCAGCAGTTACGGACAGCTGAAGGAGCAGTACTTC.

At least ten counts were recorded for this clonotype. The chain joins TRBV20-1 to TRBJ1-2; no clear D. The germline gives CDR1 DFQATT, CDR2 SNEGSKA (reference sequence). This CDR3 is 14 amino acids long. V lost 6 bases and J 2 bases, leaving 16 bases between the germline ends. This chain's CDR3 is CSAPRAGQNYGYTF. CDR3 in DNA: TGCAGTGCCCCACGGGCCGGTCAAAACTATGGCTACACCTTC.

The J gene is TRBJ1-1, the V gene TRBV5-1; no definite D call. V lost 3 bases to trimming and J lost 1 base, with 7 bases between them. The CDR3 is 13 residues long. Germline V gene sequence: CDR1 SGHRS, CDR2 YFSETQ. The CDR3 protein is CASSSKKNTEAFF. In DNA, the CDR3 is TGCGCCAGCAGCTCTAAGAAGAACACTGAAGCTTTCTTT.

This clonotype was seen at least ten times. The rearrangement uses TRBV10-3 and TRBJ2-2; D ambiguous. The CDR3 is 15 amino acids. V was trimmed by 7 bases and J by 0 bases, leaving 12 bases between them. The germline gives CDR1 ENHRY, CDR2 SYGVKD. The CDR3 DNA sequence: TGTGCCATCAAAGATGGACGGTCGAACACCGGGGAGCTGTTTTTT. As protein: CAIKDGRSNTGELFF.

The V call is TRBV10-3, the J call TRBJ2-5; D is unresolved. Germline V gene data show CDR1 as ENHRY and CDR2 as SYGVKD. This CDR3 has 16 residues. Trimming took 3 bases from V and 5 from J, leaving 19 bases between them. The CDR3 DNA reads as TGTGCCATCAGTGACCCCCAGACTCTGGCTATGGAGACCCAGTACTTC. It is translated as CAISDPQTLAMETQYF.

V usage is TRBV20-1 and J usage is TRBJ2-7; D unresolved. The CDR3 extends over 12 amino acids. Looked up from germline, CDR1 is DFQATT and CDR2 is SNEGSKA (reference sequence). With 7 bases removed from V and 2 bases from J, the gap between germline ends came to 12 bases. CDR3 sequence reads: CSVRLPAYEQYF. The CDR3 DNA is TGCAGTGTAAGGCTTCCAGCCTACGAGCAGTACTTC.

The chain is built from TRBV7-2 and TRBJ2-7; D perhaps matches TRBD1 (6 bases). CDR1 is SGHTA and CDR2 is FQGNSA in the germline V gene. Deletions cut 5 bases from V and 0 bases from J, with 14 bases between. There are 15 residues in the CDR3. For the CDR3, the DNA is TGTGCCAGCAGCCTCGCGACAGGCTCCTCCTACGAGCAGTACTTC. It codes for CASSLATGSSYEQYF.

The chain uses TRBV20-1 and TRBJ2-1; tentatively, D is TRBD2 (5 bases). CDR3 length: 15 amino acids. The V end was cut by 0 bases, the J end by 3 bases, with 12 bases between. Germline CDR1 is DFQATT and CDR2 is SNEGSKA (reference sequence). DNA of the CDR3: TGCAGTGCTAGAGATCTAGAGGGCCGCTACAATGAGCAGTTCTTC. Its translation: CSARDLEGRYNEQFF.

The J gene is TRBJ2-3, the V gene TRBV4-2; tentatively, D is TRBD2 (5 bases). Per germline, CDR1 LGHNA and CDR2 YNFKEQ. The CDR3 is made up of 17 amino acids. Between the trimmed V and J ends, which lost 0 bases and 0 bases, there was a span of 13 bases. CDR3 sequence reads: CASSQEGGRRSTDTQYF. In DNA, the CDR3 is TGTGCCAGCAGCCAAGAAGGAGGTCGGAGGAGCACAGATACGCAGTATTTT.

This clonotype has more than one count but fewer than ten. The rearrangement links TRBV6-2 or TRBV6-3 to TRBJ2-1; 7 bases align to TRBD1. Unmatched junction bases numbered 12, after V lost 5 bases and J lost 5 bases. CDR3 size: 16 residues. CDR1 and CDR2 from the germline V gene are MNHEY and SVGEGT. CDR3 in amino acids: CASSTLPGQPDNEQFF. The CDR3 coding sequence is TGTGCCAGCAGTACGCTACCGGGACAGCCAGACAATGAGCAGTTCTTC.

The rearrangement joins TRBV2 to TRBJ1-2; the D gene is possibly TRBD1 (6 bases). The CDR3 has 13 amino acids. Trimming took 10 bases from V and 6 from J, leaving 18 bases between them. Germline CDR1 and CDR2: SNHLY and FYNNEI. CDR3 sequence reads: CATTTGNLHGYTF. The CDR3 DNA is TGTGCCACCACAACAGGGAACTTGCATGGCTACACCTTC.

This clonotype came up a few times. The V gene is TRBV5-6, the J gene TRBJ1-2; a possible D gene is TRBD1 (5 bases). The CDR3 runs 16 residues. In germline, CDR1 is SGHDT, CDR2 YYEEEE. Trimming left V 3 bases short and J 6 bases short, with 21 bases between. In DNA, the CDR3 is TGTGCCAGCAGCTCCCTTGTTGGGGGAAAAGATGATGGCTACACCTTC. Translation: CASSSLVGGKDDGYTF.

As concerns this clonotype: Because the CDR3 is missing its conserved closing phenylalanine or tryptophan, this is likely a read error. The chain carries TRBV13 and TRBJ2-1; D gene ambiguous. The V and J ends lost 0 bases and 1 base respectively, with 7 bases between them. CDR1 is PRHDT, CDR2 FYEKMQ, per germline (reference sequence). This CDR3 has 15 residues. The CDR3 sequence: CASSLGALSYNEQFL. CDR3 nucleotides: TGTGCCAGCAGCTTAGGAGCGTTATCCTACAATGAGCAGTTCCTC.

The rearrangement links TRBV30 to TRBJ1-2; D is possibly TRBD1 (6 bases). CDR1 is GTSNPN, CDR2 SVGIG, per germline (reference sequence). The CDR3 length is 13 residues. V shed 8 bases and J shed 6 bases, with 19 bases lying between them. CDR3 bases: TGTGCCAGGGGGAGCCGGGCAGCTAATGGCTACACCTTC. Its protein product is CARGSRAANGYTF.

The chain combines TRBV4-3 with TRBJ2-4; 13 nucleotides align to TRBD2. V gave up 1 base and J gave up 0 bases; unmatched junction bases: 3. Germline V gives CDR1 LGHNA, CDR2 YSLEER. The length of the CDR3 is 18 residues. CDR3 protein: CASSQVLAGGVAKNIQYF. CDR3 nucleotides: TGCGCCAGCAGCCAAGTACTAGCGGGAGGGGTAGCCAAAAACATTCAGTACTTC.

This clonotype was seen a few times. The gene calls are TRBV28 and TRBJ1-2, with D uncertain. This CDR3 spans 14 amino acids. CDR1 and CDR2 from the germline V gene are MDHEN and SYDVKM. V was clipped by 6 bases and J by 9 bases, with 20 bases between them. The CDR3 region is CASSPTTVLGSYTF. In nucleotides, the CDR3 is TGTGCCAGCAGCCCTACCACAGTACTTGGGAGCTACACCTTC.

This clonotype was detected only a few times. This rearrangement joins TRBV29-1 to TRBJ1-4, with no clear D. The CDR3 sequence is 13 residues long. The germline CDR1 and CDR2 sequences are SQVTM and ANQGSEA. Trimming cost V 5 bases and J 8 bases, with 15 bases left between them. The CDR3 sequence: CSVSSDMGEKLFF. In nucleotides, the CDR3 is TGCAGCGTTAGTAGCGATATGGGCGAAAAACTGTTTTTT.

V and J are TRBV15 and TRBJ2-7, with unresolved D. Trimming removed 3 bases at V and 2 bases at J, with 14 bases between. CDR1 is LNHNV and CDR2 is YYDKDF in the germline V gene (reference sequence). CDR3 length equals 15 residues. The CDR3 DNA reads as TGTGCCACCAGCAGCGCCGGAAGGGCCACCTACGAGCAGTACTTC. This codes for CATSSAGRATYEQYF.

The chain has TRBV28 and TRBJ1-6; D is undetermined. Between the trimmed V and J ends, which lost 5 bases and 9 bases, there was a span of 17 bases. From germline, CDR1 is MDHEN and CDR2 SYDVKM. The CDR3 spans 15 residues. CDR3 bases: TGTGCCAGCAGTCGGACTACCCAGCAAATTTCACCCCTCCACTTT. Residues: CASSRTTQQISPLHF.